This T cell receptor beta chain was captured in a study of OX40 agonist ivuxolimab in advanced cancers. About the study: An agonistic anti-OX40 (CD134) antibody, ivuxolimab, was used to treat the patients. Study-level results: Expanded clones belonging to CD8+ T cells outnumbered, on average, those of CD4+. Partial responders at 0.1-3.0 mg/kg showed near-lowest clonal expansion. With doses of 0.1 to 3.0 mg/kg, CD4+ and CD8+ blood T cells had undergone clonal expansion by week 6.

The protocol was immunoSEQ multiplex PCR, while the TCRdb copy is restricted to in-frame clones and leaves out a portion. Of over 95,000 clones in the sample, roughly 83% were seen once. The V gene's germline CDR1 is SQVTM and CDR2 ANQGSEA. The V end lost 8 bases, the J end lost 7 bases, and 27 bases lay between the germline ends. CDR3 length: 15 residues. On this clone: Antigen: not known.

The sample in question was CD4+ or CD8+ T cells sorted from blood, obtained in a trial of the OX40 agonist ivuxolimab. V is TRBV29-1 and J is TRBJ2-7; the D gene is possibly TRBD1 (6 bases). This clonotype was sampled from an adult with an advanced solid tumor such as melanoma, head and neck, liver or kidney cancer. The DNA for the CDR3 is TGCAGCTTCTCAGGGGACAAGGCCTCTTCGGATGAGCAGTACTTC. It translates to CSFSGDKASSDEQYF.